This T cell receptor (beta chain) originates from a study of blood T cell repertoires in COVID-19. Sequencing was performed with immunoSEQ multiplex PCR; in TCRdb, only in-frame clones are kept and a portion is missing. The sample shows 100,000 to 110,000 clones, approximately 91% of them seen only once. The CDR3 extends over 13 amino acids. V dropped 7 bases and J dropped 5; count of bases not matched to a gene: 6. Germline V gene sequence: CDR1 SNHLY, CDR2 FYNNEI. This clone has a single count. This clonotype originated in a man aged 50-59 years with active COVID-19. V and J are TRBV2 and TRBJ1-1, with TRBD1 matching over 8 bases. The sample consisted of peripheral blood. The CDR3 is CASTGQGFTEAFF. The CDR3 DNA follows: TGTGCCAGCACTGGACAGGGTTTTACTGAAGCTTTCTTT.